The 20 T cell receptor beta chains below come from one sample, sequenced in a study of T cell repertoires in cytomegalovirus infection. MiXCR, applied by TCRdb to the reads, yields one record per CDR3 protein. The top ten clones hold around 3.1% of a sample with fewer than 200,000 distinct CDR3 sequences, roughly a fifth of them seen once. The sequenced sample consisted of PBMCs. These TCRs come from a human donor in good health (CMV status not recorded). Some clones in this sample may be carry-over from other donors' samples.

The rearrangement joins TRBV12-5 to TRBJ2-5; 10 nucleotides match TRBD1. Trimming at V came to 4 bases and at J to 5 bases, leaving 7 bases not matched to a gene. This CDR3 has 15 residues. CDR1 is LGHNT and CDR2 is FRNRAP in the germline V gene. The CDR3: CASGSHRDRGETQYF. CDR3 in DNA: TGTGCTAGTGGTTCCCACCGGGACAGGGGTGAGACCCAGTACTTC.

The J gene is TRBJ2-7, the V gene TRBV27, with D perhaps matching TRBD2 (6 bases). The CDR3 totals 12 residues. The germline V gene encodes CDR1 MNHEY and CDR2 SMNVEV (reference sequence). V was trimmed by 3 bases and J by 12 bases, leaving 15 bases between them. CDR3 DNA sequence: TGTGCCAGCAGTTTCCCAGGAGGGATTTCGTACTTC. This translates into CASSFPGGISYF.

The chain employs TRBV29-1 and TRBJ1-2; perhaps TRBD1 as D (5 bases). In germline, CDR1 is SQVTM, CDR2 ANQGSEA. The CDR3 extends over 12 amino acids. Trimming shortened V by 6 bases and J by 1 base, and 9 bases separated the two germline ends. The CDR3 region has the DNA TGCAGCGTCGGGGGTCTTAACTATGGCTACACCTTC. Translated: CSVGGLNYGYTF.

This clonotype was picked up many times. This sequence joins TRBV12-3 or TRBV12-4 and TRBJ2-1, with TRBD2 identical over 8 bases. V was pared by 6 bases and J by 6 bases, with 7 bases of the junction left unmatched. The CDR3 consists of 14 residues. The CDR3 reads CASRQSGSLNEQFF. CDR3 DNA: TGTGCCAGCAGGCAAAGCGGGAGCCTCAATGAGCAGTTCTTC.

This clonotype was found many times. The chain couples TRBV7-2 to TRBJ2-7; 14 bases line up with TRBD2. V shed 6 bases and J 4 bases; nucleotides not matched to a gene: 8. The length of the CDR3 is 16 residues. Germline V gives CDR1 SGHTA, CDR2 FQGNSA. CDR3: CASSPGTSGRRYEQYF. Here the CDR3 DNA reads TGTGCCAGCAGTCCTGGGACTAGCGGGAGACGGTACGAGCAGTACTTC.

Comments on this clonotype: A much larger clonotype is one base distant, so this may be a read error. The chain employs TRBV7-6 and TRBJ2-3; TRBD1 agrees at 7 bases. This CDR3 is built from 13 residues. CDR1 and CDR2 from the germline V gene are SGHVS and FNYEAQ. The DNA of the CDR3 is TGTGCTAGCAGCAGGAACAGGGGAGATACGCAGTATTTT. Translating it yields CASSRNRGDTQYF.

The chain carries TRBV6-5 and TRBJ2-6; D possibly corresponds to TRBD2 (11 bases). CDR3 length: 20 residues. V lost 6 bases and J 4 bases, leaving 28 bases between the germline ends. Germline V gene lookup returns CDR1 MNHEY and CDR2 SVGAGI. The CDR3 is CASRTGQGTSGFPGANVLTF. CDR3 sequence (DNA): TGTGCCAGCAGGACGGGACAGGGGACTAGCGGCTTCCCCGGGGCCAACGTCCTGACTTTC.

A remark on this clonotype: The junction and the germline gene differ at one end; a read error may be behind it. The chain employs TRBV6-2 or TRBV6-3 and TRBJ1-2, with a tentative D call TRBD1 (5 bases). This CDR3 has 15 amino acids. The germline CDR1 and CDR2 sequences are MNHEY and SVGEGT. The CDR3 DNA sequence: TGTGGCAGCAGTTACCGGCAGGGTTTCTTTCGTGGCTACACCTTC. Protein: CGSSYRQGFFRGYTF.

This clonotype was found a few times. The chain employs TRBV2 and TRBJ2-1, with D perhaps TRBD2 (8 bases). Trimming stripped 9 bases from V and 5 bases from J, with 20 bases between. CDR3 length: 15 residues. Per germline, CDR1 SNHLY and CDR2 FYNNEI. DNA for the CDR3: TGTGCCAGTTCCCGGGGGGGGACAGTGAACAATGAGCAGTTCTTC. The encoded protein is CASSRGGTVNNEQFF.

The chain carries TRBV14 and TRBJ2-3, with D perhaps matching TRBD2 (5 bases). CDR1 and CDR2 (germline): SGHDN, FVKESK. Trimming cost V 0 bases and J 8 bases, with 15 bases left between them. The CDR3 runs 15 residues. The CDR3 nucleotides are TGTGCCAGCAGCCAAGATACTTTCCCCGGGGTTACGCAGTATTTT. Amino acid sequence: CASSQDTFPGVTQYF.

Ten or more counts support this clonotype. The chain employs TRBV2 and TRBJ2-4; TRBD1 aligns across 9 bases. The ends lost 4 bases at V and 7 bases at J; junction bases unmatched: 5. There are 14 residues in the CDR3. Germline-derived CDR1 and CDR2 are SNHLY and FYNNEI. The CDR3 is CASSGTGEGNIQYF. The DNA for the CDR3 is TGTGCCAGCAGTGGGACAGGGGAAGGGAACATTCAGTACTTC. The variable domain in full, completed from reference TRBV2 and TRBJ2-4, reads EPEVTQTPSHQVTQMGQEVILRCVPISNHLYFYWYRQILGQKVEFLVSFYNNEISEKSEIFDDQFSVERPDGSNFTLKIRSTKLEDSAMYFCASSGTGEGNIQYFGAGTRLSVL.

Of note for this clonotype: This may arise from a read error, as a much more abundant clone is one base away. V gene TRBV7-2 combines with J gene TRBJ1-2; no clear D. CDR1 and CDR2 (germline): SGHTA, FQGNSA. This CDR3 region has 13 residues. V shed 2 bases and J shed 4 bases, with 8 bases lying between them. CDR3 loop: CASSLRCTYGYTF. In nucleotides, the CDR3 is TGTGCCAGCAGCTTACGATGCACCTATGGCTACACCTTC.

This clonotype was seen at least ten times. The rearrangement uses TRBV7-2 and TRBJ1-1; D unclear. This CDR3 contains 12 residues. V was clipped by 6 bases and J by 4 bases, with 9 bases between them. Germline CDR1 is SGHTA and CDR2 is FQGNSA. This CDR3 is CASSLGFTEAFF. In DNA, the CDR3 is TGTGCCAGCAGTTTGGGCTTCACTGAAGCTTTCTTT. Together with reference TRBV7-2 and TRBJ1-1, the CDR3 gives the full variable domain: GAGVSQSPSNKVTEKGKDVELRCDPISGHTALYWYRQSLGQGLEFLIYFQGNSAPDKSGLPSDRFSAERTGGSVSTLTIQRTQQEDSAVYLCASSLGFTEAFFGQGTRLTVV.

The CDR3 region is CSARSLAGEETQYF. The CDR3 DNA reads as TGCAGTGCTAGAAGCCTAGCGGGAGAAGAGACCCAGTACTTC. The chain joins TRBV20-1 to TRBJ2-5; TRBD2 aligns across 10 bases. Germline assignment: CDR1 DFQATT and CDR2 SNEGSKA (reference sequence). V shed 2 bases and J 3 bases; nucleotides not matched to a gene: 3. CDR3 length: 14 amino acids.

V and J are TRBV7-9 and TRBJ1-4; D is unclear. V lost 1 base, J lost 6 bases, and 12 bases lay in between. The CDR3 is made up of 15 amino acids. Germline V gene lookup returns CDR1 SEHNR and CDR2 FQNEAQ (reference sequence). CDR3 protein: CASSLGAQRDEKLFF. For the CDR3, the DNA is TGTGCCAGCAGCTTAGGGGCACAGCGCGATGAAAAACTGTTTTTT.

The chain links TRBV19 to TRBJ2-7; possible D gene TRBD1, 6 bases. The CDR3 totals 14 residues. CDR1 is LNHDA and CDR2 is SQIVND in the germline V gene (reference sequence). Trimming stripped 1 base from V and 3 bases from J, with 10 bases between. The CDR3 region is CASSIAVRGYEQYF. CDR3 coding DNA: TGTGCCAGTAGTATAGCGGTCAGGGGCTACGAGCAGTACTTC.

This clonotype was recorded many times. V usage is TRBV9 and J usage is TRBJ1-1, with 9 bases identical to TRBD1. J gave up 5 bases and V 4 bases, and 9 bases lay outside the gene matches. The CDR3 is 15 residues long. Germline CDR1 reads SGDLS; CDR2 reads YYNGEE. The CDR3 sequence is CASSPHRGRETEAFF. The CDR3 DNA sequence: TGTGCCAGCAGCCCTCACAGGGGGCGGGAGACTGAAGCTTTCTTT.

This clonotype was counted only a few times. The rearrangement links TRBV19 to TRBJ2-7, with unresolved D. Germline values: CDR1 LNHDA, CDR2 SQIVND (reference sequence). This CDR3 contains 13 residues. Trimming removed 5 bases from V and 3 bases from J, with 11 bases in between. The CDR3 protein is CASSRTNFYEQYF. The CDR3 coding sequence is TGTGCCAGTAGTCGGACCAACTTCTACGAGCAGTACTTC.

This chain links TRBV10-3 with TRBJ1-1, with D uncertain. Looked up from germline, CDR1 is ENHRY and CDR2 is SYGVKD. V lost 7 bases and J lost 1, with 10 bases in between. The CDR3 is 13 amino acids. CDR3 coding DNA: TGTGCCATCAAGGCGGTCGCGAACACTGAAGCTTTCTTT. This sequence encodes CAIKAVANTEAFF.

This clonotype was seen a few times. The chain links TRBV5-4 to TRBJ1-1; 9 bases align to TRBD1. In germline, CDR1 is SGHNT, CDR2 YYREEE (reference sequence). The CDR3 totals 14 residues. V shed 6 bases and J 1 base; nucleotides not matched to a gene: 4. The DNA for the CDR3 is TGTGCCAGCATCCGGACAGGGGCGAACACTGAAGCTTTCTTT. This sequence encodes CASIRTGANTEAFF. Full variable domain (rest looked up from reference TRBV5-4 and TRBJ1-1): ETGVTQSPTHLIKTRGQQVTLRCSSQSGHNTVSWYQQALGQGPQFIFQYYREEENGRGNFPPRFSGLQFPNYSSELNVNALELDDSALYLCASIRTGANTEAFFGQGTRLTVV.